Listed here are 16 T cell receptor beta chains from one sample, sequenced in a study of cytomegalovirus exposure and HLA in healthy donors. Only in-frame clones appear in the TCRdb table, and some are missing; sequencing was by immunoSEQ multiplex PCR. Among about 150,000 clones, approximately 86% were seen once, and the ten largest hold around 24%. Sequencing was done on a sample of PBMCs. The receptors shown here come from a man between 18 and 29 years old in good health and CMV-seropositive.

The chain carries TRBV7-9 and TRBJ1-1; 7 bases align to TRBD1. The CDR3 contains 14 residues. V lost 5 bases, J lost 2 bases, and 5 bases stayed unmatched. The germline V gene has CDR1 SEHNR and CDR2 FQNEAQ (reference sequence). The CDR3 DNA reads TGTGCCAGCAGCCCGACAGGGAAAAACACTGAAGCTTTCTTT. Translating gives CASSPTGKNTEAFF.

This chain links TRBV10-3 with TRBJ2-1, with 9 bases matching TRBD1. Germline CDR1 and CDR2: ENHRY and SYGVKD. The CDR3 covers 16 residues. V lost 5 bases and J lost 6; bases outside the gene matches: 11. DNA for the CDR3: TGTGCCATCAGTCCACGACAGGGGGAGTTTATCAATGAGCAGTTCTTC. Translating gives CAISPRQGEFINEQFF.

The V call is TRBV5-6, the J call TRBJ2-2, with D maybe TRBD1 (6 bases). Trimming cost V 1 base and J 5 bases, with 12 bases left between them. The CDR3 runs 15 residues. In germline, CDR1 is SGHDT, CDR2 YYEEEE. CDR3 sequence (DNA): TGTGCCAGCAGCTTGCCAGGGGTGGGAACCGGGGAGCTGTTTTTT. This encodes CASSLPGVGTGELFF.

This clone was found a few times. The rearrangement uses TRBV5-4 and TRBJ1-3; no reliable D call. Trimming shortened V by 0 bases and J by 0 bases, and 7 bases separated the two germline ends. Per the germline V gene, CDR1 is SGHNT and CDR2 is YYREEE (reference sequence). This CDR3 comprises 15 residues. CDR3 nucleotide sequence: TGTGCCAGCAGCTTGGACGCTAACTCTGGAAACACCATATATTTT. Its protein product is CASSLDANSGNTIYF.

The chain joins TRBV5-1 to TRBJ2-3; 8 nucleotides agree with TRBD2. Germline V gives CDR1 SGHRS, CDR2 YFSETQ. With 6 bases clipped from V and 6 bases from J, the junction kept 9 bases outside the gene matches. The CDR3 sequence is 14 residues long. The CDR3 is CASTSGSLTDTQYF. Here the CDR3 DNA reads TGCGCCAGCACCAGCGGGAGTCTAACCGATACGCAGTATTTT.

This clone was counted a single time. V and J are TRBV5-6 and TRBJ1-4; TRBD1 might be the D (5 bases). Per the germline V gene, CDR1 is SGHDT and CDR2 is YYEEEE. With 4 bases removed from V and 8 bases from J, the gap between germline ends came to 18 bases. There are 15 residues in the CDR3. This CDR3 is CASSGGGLIGEKLFF. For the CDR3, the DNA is TGTGCCAGCAGCGGCGGGGGGTTGATAGGGGAAAAACTGTTTTTT. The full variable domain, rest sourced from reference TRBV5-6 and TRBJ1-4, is DAGVTQSPTHLIKTRGQQVTLRCSPKSGHDTVSWYQQALGQGPQFIFQYYEEEERQRGNFPDRFSGHQFPNYSSELNVNALLLGDSALYLCASSGGGLIGEKLFFGSGTQLSVL.

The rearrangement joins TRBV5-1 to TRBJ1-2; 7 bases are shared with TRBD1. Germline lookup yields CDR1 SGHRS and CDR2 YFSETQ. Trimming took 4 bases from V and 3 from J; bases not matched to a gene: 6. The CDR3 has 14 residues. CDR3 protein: CASSHQGEDYGYTF. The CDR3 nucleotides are TGCGCCAGCAGCCATCAGGGGGAAGACTATGGCTACACCTTC. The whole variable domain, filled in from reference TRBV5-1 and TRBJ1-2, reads KAGVTQTPRYLIKTRGQQVTLSCSPISGHRSVSWYQQTPGQGLQFLFEYFSETQRNKGNFPGRFSGRQFSNSRSEMNVSTLELGDSALYLCASSHQGEDYGYTFGSGTRLTVV.

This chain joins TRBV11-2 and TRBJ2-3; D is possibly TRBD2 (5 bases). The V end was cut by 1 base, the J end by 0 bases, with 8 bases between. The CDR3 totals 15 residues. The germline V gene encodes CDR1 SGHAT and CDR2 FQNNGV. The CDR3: CASSLGGLSTDTQYF. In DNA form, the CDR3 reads TGTGCCAGCAGCTTAGGAGGGCTGAGCACAGATACGCAGTATTTT.

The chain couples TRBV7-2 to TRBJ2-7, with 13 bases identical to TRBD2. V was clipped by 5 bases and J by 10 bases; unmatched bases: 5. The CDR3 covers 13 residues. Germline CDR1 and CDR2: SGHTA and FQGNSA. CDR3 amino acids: CASSVGTSGIQYF. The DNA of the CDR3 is TGTGCCAGCAGCGTCGGGACTAGCGGGATCCAGTACTTC. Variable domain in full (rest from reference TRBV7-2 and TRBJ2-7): GAGVSQSPSNKVTEKGKDVELRCDPISGHTALYWYRQSLGQGLEFLIYFQGNSAPDKSGLPSDRFSAERTGGSVSTLTIQRTQQEDSAVYLCASSVGTSGIQYFGPGTRLTVT.

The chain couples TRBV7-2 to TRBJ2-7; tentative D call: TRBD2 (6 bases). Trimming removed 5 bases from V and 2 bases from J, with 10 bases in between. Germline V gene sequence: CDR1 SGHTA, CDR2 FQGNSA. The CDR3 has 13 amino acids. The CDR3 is CASSRERTYEQYF. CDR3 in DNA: TGTGCCAGCAGCCGGGAGAGGACCTACGAGCAGTACTTC.

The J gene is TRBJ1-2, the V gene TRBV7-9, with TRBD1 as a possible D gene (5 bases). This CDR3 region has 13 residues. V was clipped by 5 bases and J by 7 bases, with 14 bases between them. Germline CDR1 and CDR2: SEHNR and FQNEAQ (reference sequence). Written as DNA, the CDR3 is TGTGCCAGCAGCGTCGACAGCCTCCGTGGCTACACCTTC. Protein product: CASSVDSLRGYTF.

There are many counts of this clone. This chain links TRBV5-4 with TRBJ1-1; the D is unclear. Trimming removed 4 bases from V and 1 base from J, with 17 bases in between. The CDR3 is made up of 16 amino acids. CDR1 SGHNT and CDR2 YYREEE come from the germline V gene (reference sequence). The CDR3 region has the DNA TGTGCCAGCAGCCTGCTGGGAGCAGGCGGGAACACTGAAGCTTTCTTT. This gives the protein CASSLLGAGGNTEAFF.

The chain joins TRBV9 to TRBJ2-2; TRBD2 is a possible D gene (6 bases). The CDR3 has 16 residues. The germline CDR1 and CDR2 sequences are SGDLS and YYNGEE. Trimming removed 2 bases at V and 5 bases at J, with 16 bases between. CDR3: CASSVSVGEATGELFF. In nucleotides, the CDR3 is TGTGCCAGCAGCGTCTCTGTGGGGGAGGCAACCGGGGAGCTGTTTTTT.

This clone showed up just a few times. In DNA, the CDR3 is TGTGCCAGCAGCTTAGGCGGGGAGTCGCGCAATCAGCCCCAGCATTTT. Amino acids: CASSLGGESRNQPQHF. The rearrangement joins TRBV11-2 to TRBJ1-5; D uncertain. V was shortened by 1 base and J by 2 bases, with 12 bases between the two germline ends. Germline CDR1 reads SGHAT; CDR2 reads FQNNGV. The CDR3 loop spans 16 amino acids.

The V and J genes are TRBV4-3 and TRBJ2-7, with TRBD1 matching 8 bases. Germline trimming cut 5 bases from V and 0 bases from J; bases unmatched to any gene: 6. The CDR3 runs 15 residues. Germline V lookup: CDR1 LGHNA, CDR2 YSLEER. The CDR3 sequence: CASSTIQGASYEQYF. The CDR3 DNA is TGCGCCAGCAGCACCATCCAGGGGGCCTCCTACGAGCAGTACTTC.

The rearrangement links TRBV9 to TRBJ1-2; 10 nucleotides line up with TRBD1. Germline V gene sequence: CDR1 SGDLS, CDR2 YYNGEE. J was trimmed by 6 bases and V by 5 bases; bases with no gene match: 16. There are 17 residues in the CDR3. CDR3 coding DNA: TGTGCCAGCAGTGAAGACAGGGGGCGCGTCGGAGGCCATGGCTACACCTTC. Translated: CASSEDRGRVGGHGYTF. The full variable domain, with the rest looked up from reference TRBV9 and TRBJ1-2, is DSGVTQTPKHLITATGQRVTLRCSPRSGDLSVYWYQQSLDQGLQFLIQYYNGEERAKGNILERFSAQQFPDLHSELNLSSLELGDSALYFCASSEDRGRVGGHGYTFGSGTRLTVV.